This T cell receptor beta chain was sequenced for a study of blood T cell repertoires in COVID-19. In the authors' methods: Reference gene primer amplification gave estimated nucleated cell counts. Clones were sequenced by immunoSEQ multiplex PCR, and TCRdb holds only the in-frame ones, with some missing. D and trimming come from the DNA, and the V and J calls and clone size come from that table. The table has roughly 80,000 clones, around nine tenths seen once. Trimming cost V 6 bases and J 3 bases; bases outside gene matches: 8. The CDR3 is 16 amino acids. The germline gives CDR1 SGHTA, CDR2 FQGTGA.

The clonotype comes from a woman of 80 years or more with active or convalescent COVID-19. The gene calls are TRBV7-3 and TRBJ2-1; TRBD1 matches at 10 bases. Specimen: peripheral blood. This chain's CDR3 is CASSLGQGGSYNEQFF. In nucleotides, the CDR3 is TGTGCCAGCAGTCTTGGACAGGGGGGTAGCTACAATGAGCAGTTCTTC.